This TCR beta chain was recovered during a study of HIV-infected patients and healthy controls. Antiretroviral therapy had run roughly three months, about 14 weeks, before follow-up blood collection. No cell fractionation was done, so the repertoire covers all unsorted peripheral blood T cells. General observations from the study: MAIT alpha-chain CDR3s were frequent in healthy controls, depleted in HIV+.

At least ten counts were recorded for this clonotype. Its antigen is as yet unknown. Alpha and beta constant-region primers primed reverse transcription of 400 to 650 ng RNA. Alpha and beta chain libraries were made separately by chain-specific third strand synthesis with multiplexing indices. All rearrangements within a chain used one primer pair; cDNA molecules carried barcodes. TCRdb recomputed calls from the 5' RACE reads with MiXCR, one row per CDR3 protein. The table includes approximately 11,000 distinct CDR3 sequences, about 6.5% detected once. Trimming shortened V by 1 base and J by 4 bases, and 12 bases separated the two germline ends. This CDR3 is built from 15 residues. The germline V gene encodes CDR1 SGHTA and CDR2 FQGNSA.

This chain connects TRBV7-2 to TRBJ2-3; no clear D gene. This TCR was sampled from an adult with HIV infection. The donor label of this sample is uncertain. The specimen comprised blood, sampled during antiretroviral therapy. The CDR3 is CASSLVHSSADTQYF. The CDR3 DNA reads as TGTGCCAGCAGCTTAGTTCACTCTTCGGCAGATACGCAGTATTTT.